This T cell receptor beta chain is drawn from a study of blood T cell repertoires in COVID-19. All enrollees were roughly 18 to 90 years old and from about two dozen US areas. Sequencing used immunoSEQ multiplex PCR; TCRdb keeps in-frame clones, though not all of them. The top ten clones hold roughly 2% of a sample with some 250,000 clones, approximately 91% of them seen once. V gave up 6 bases and J gave up 2 bases, with 10 bases separating them. The CDR3 has 14 residues. Germline lookup yields CDR1 LNHNV and CDR2 YYDKDF (reference sequence). Source material: PBMCs or T cells enriched from blood (not recorded which). This chain connects TRBV15 to TRBJ2-2, with D possibly being TRBD1 (5 bases). The TCR originated in a middle-aged woman with acute COVID-19. CDR3 loop: CATSPGLNTGELFF. CDR3 nucleotides: TGTGCCACCAGTCCAGGGCTAAACACCGGGGAGCTGTTTTTT. The variable domain in full, completed from reference TRBV15 and TRBJ2-2, reads DAMVIQNPRYQVTQFGKPVTLSCSQTLNHNVMYWYQQKSSQAPKLLFHYYDKDFNNEADTPDNFQSRRPNTSFCFLDIRSPGLGDTAMYLCATSPGLNTGELFFGEGSRLTVL.